Listed below are T cell receptor beta chains from one sample, sequenced in a study of T cell clusters in autoimmune cytopenias. TCRdb reprocessed the multiplex PCR reads and stores each CDR3 protein as one record, lacking DNA. The sample holds about 5,000 distinct CDR3 sequences. Source material: peripheral blood. These receptors all come from a human donor with an autoimmune cytopenia or autoimmune hepatitis (not recorded which). Each CDR3 is given with its conserved first and last residue. Each record gives: clone size, J gene, V gene, CDR3 protein. Size tells how often a clone was seen (once, few, many) or the class of an expanded clone, and some rows leave it out.

. TRBJ2-7 TRBV19 CASSMRGGTYEQYF
medium-sized TRBJ1-2 TRBV5-5 CASSLRQGKYGYGYTF
. TRBJ2-5 TRBV7-2 CASSFNTGNRQETQYF
medium-sized TRBJ1-4 TRBV6-1 CASSFNSVALEKLFF
medium-sized TRBJ2-7 TRBV15 CATSEEVGRGRPHHF
medium-sized TRBJ2-2 TRBV5-4 CASSLIGSSRRTGELFF
medium-sized TRBJ2-1 TRBV27 CASSPRVNEQFF
. TRBJ1-4 TRBV4-2 CASSQDRSAEKLFF
. TRBJ2-7 TRBV30 CAWSVMDTSSYEQYF
. TRBJ2-3 TRBV24-1 CATSDPPGQGGDTQYF
medium-sized TRBJ1-4 TRBV5-6 CASSRWTDEKLFF
. TRBJ1-5 TRBV5-6 CASSPSGEGGNQPQHF
. TRBJ1-2 TRBV5-6 CASSGDDGYTF
. TRBJ2-5 TRBV12-3/TRBV12-4 CASSLGPGTQYF
medium-sized TRBJ2-2 TRBV7-6 CASSQTSGGANAGELFF
medium-sized TRBJ2-1 TRBV6-1 CASNRGQGVYEQFF
. TRBJ2-2 TRBV5-6 CASSWDRAGELFF
. TRBJ1-3 TRBV5-5 CASSLGPVSGNTIYF
. TRBJ1-2 TRBV5-6 CASSSSTGMGGYTF
medium-sized TRBJ1-4 TRBV15 CATGTANEKLFF
. TRBJ1-1 TRBV4-2 CASSQGGPTFF
. TRBJ2-1 TRBV18 CASSPRTGVGNEQFF
medium-sized TRBJ2-1 TRBV19 CASSIGTNNEQFF
. TRBJ1-1 TRBV12-3/TRBV12-4 CASTQLGQEGTEAFF
medium-sized TRBJ2-7 TRBV6-5 CASSYSTGPNYEQYF
. TRBJ2-7 TRBV19 CASSIGTGGNEQYF
medium-sized TRBJ1-4 TRBV30 CAWTAGVELFF
medium-sized TRBJ2-7 TRBV6-1 CAISNPNLDEQYF
. TRBJ2-5 TRBV20-1 CSAPLAGVQETQYF
. TRBJ1-1 TRBV24-1 CATSDLAGKAFF
. TRBJ1-5 TRBV20-1 CSARDRDTHQPQHF
medium-sized TRBJ1-5 TRBV18 CASSLSSGSNQPQHF
medium-sized TRBJ1-2 TRBV29-1 CSVGGGDRYGYTF
. TRBJ2-3 TRBV5-6 CASSLMGGTDTQYF
. TRBJ2-5 TRBV6-5 CVSSRQASGLQETQYF
. TRBJ2-5 TRBV13 CASSPGLAGEETQYF
. TRBJ2-4 TRBV27 CASSENGGQNIQYF
medium-sized TRBJ1-2 TRBV19 CASIQGAEYYGYTF
medium-sized TRBJ2-5 TRBV12-3/TRBV12-4 CASSPGLAGGGETQYF
medium-sized TRBJ2-1 TRBV5-6 CASSSPDVGQFF
. TRBJ2-7 TRBV6-1 CASRGQYPYEQYF
medium-sized TRBJ2-1 TRBV19 CASSIGHSNEQFF
. TRBJ2-5 TRBV7-2 CASSLFRGGTQYF
. TRBJ1-5 TRBV5-4 CASSQETQGAQHF
medium-sized TRBJ2-7 TRBV7-9 CASSDWSKYEQYF
. TRBJ1-4 TRBV18 CASSPPGYRDEKLFF
. TRBJ1-4 TRBV19 CASSPGQGGREKLFF
medium-sized TRBJ2-5 TRBV18 CASSPQQDSQETQYF
. TRBJ1-2 TRBV25-1 CASSEVGGYTF
. TRBJ2-7 TRBV19 CASTSLYGTGPTYEQYF
. TRBJ2-5 TRBV20-1 CSARDWAQETQYF
. TRBJ1-1 TRBV19 CASGAMNTEAFF
. TRBJ2-5 TRBV5-5 CASSVSAPGRGEETQYF
. TRBJ2-1 TRBV6-1 CASRVLTNEQFF
. TRBJ2-7 TRBV12-3/TRBV12-4 CASSPMGGLAGAHEQYF
medium-sized TRBJ1-5 TRBV15 CATSRDLGGQGNQPQHF
. TRBJ1-1 TRBV7-2 CASSLAPLTGKAFF
medium-sized TRBJ1-4 TRBV18 CASSPPVAEKLFF
medium-sized TRBJ2-1 TRBV27 CASSFGTGAYNEQFF